This T cell receptor (beta chain) was sequenced in a study of blood T cell repertoires in COVID-19. Study background: COVID-19 samples collected from the United States, Italy and Spain covered acute and convalescent phases.

Germline V gives CDR1 SEHNR, CDR2 FQNEAQ (reference sequence). The CDR3 is made up of 17 amino acids. The ends lost 4 bases at V and 0 bases at J; junction bases unmatched: 8. Sequenced by immunoSEQ multiplex PCR; TCRdb stores in-frame clones only, minus some. The data contain around 37,000 clones, roughly 87% of them seen just once; the ten biggest clones take up over 20%. The material sequenced was peripheral blood. This TCR was recovered from a man in his sixties with acute or convalescent COVID-19. The rearrangement links TRBV7-9 to TRBJ2-3, with 9 nucleotides matching TRBD2. CDR3 DNA: TGTGCCAGCAGCTCCTACCAAGCGGGAGGCAGCACAGATACGCAGTATTTT. It specifies CASSSYQAGGSTDTQYF.